The clone carrying this T cell receptor (beta chain) was picked up many times. The entry originates in a study of naive and memory T cell subsets. Four PCR rounds used nested alpha and beta constant region primers plus the SP2 primer. One entry per CDR3 protein results from TCRdb running MiXCR on the 5' RACE reads. The sample carries about 48,000 distinct CDR3 sequences, roughly 4.7% recorded once. Germline CDR1 SQVTM, CDR2 ANQGSEA. The length of the CDR3 is 12 residues. Trimming cost V 4 bases and J 6 bases, with 10 bases left between them. The library had UMIs added by 3' ligation of an oligonucleotide to TCR cDNA.

The TCR sequence derives from a female donor in good health. The chain carries TRBV29-1 and TRBJ1-5; D perhaps matches TRBD1 (5 bases). This chain's CDR3 is CSVGDGGQPQHF. The CDR3 region has the DNA TGCAGCGTTGGGGATGGGGGTCAGCCCCAGCATTTT.